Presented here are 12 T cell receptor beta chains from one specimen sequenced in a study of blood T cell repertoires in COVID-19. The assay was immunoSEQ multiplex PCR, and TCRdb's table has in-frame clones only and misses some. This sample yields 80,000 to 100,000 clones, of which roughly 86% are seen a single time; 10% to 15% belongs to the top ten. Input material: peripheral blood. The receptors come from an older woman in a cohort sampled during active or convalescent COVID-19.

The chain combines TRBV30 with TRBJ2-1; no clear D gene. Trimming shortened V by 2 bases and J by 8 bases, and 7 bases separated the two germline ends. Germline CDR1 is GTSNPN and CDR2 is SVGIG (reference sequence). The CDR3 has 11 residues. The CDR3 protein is CAWSPGYEQFF. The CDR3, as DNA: TGTGCCTGGAGTCCGGGTTATGAGCAGTTCTTC.

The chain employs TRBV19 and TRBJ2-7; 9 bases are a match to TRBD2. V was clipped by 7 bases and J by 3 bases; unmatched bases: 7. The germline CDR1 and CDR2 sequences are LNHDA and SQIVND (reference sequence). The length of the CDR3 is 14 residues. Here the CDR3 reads CASTPSSGVYEQYF. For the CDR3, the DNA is TGTGCCAGTACCCCTTCTAGCGGGGTCTACGAGCAGTACTTC.

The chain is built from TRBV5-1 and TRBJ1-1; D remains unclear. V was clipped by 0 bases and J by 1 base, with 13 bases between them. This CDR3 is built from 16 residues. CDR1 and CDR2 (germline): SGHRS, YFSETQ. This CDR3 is CASSLDGNRRNTEAFF. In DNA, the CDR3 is TGCGCCAGCAGCTTGGATGGCAACCGTCGGAACACTGAAGCTTTCTTT.

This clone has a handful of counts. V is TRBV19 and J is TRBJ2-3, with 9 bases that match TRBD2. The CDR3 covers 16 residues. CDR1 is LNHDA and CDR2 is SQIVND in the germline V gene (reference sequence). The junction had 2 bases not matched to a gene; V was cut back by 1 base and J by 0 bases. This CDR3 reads CASSIGAGGSTDTQYF. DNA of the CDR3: TGTGCCAGTAGTATAGGGGCGGGGGGGAGCACAGATACGCAGTATTTT.

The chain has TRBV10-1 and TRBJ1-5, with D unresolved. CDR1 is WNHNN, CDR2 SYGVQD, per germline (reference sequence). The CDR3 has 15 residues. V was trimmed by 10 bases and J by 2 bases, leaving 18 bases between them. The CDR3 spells CATYNRGRRNQPQHF. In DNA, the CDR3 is TGCGCCACCTACAATCGGGGAAGACGCAATCAGCCCCAGCATTTT.

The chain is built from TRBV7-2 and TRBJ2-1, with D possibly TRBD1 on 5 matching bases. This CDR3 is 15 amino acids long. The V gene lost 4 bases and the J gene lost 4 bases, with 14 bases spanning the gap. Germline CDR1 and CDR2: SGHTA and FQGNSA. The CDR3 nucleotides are TGTGCCAGCAGCTCGACAGAGCTTCCTTACAATGAGCAGTTCTTC. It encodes CASSSTELPYNEQFF.

CDR3 residues: CASSELATGNTIYF. CDR3 coding DNA: TGTGCCAGCAGTGAACTGGCCACCGGGAACACCATATATTTT. The chain combines TRBV6-1 with TRBJ1-3, with D hard to call. Germline CDR1 and CDR2: MNHNS and SASEGT. The V end lost 2 bases, the J end lost 7 bases, and 12 bases lay between the germline ends. This CDR3 contains 14 residues.

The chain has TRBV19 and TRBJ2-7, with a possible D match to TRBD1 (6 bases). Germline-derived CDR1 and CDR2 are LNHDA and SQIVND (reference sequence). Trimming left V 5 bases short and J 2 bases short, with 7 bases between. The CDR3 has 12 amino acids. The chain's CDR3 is CASSQGTYEQYF. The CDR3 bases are TGTGCCAGTAGTCAGGGGACCTACGAGCAGTACTTC.

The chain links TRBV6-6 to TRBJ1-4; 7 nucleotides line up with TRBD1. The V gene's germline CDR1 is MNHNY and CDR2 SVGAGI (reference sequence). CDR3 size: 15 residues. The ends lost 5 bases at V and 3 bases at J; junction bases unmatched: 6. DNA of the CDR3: TGTGCCAGCAGTCCAACAGGGGTTCCTAATGAAAAACTGTTTTTT. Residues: CASSPTGVPNEKLFF.

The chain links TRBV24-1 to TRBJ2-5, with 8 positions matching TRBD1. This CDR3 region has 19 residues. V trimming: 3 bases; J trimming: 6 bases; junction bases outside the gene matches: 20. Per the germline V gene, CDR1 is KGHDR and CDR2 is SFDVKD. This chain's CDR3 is CATSDALPSRAGGMKTQYF. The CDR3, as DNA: TGTGCCACCAGTGATGCCTTGCCCTCCCGGGCAGGGGGCATGAAGACCCAGTACTTC.

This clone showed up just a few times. CDR3 bases: TGTGCCAGTAGTGTGGGGACTAGCGGGGGGCTCTACAATGAGCAGTTCTTC. Amino acids: CASSVGTSGGLYNEQFF. The chain uses TRBV19 and TRBJ2-1, with 15 bases matching TRBD2. This CDR3 contains 17 residues. V shed 5 bases, J shed 3 bases, and the junction held 5 bases outside the gene matches. Germline assignment: CDR1 LNHDA and CDR2 SQIVND (reference sequence).

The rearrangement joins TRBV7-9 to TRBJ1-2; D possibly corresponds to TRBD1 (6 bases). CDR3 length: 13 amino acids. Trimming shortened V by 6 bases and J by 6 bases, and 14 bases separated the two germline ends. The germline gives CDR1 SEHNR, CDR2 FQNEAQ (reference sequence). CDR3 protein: CASRAPPGDGYTF. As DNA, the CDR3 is TGTGCCAGCAGGGCCCCCCCAGGGGATGGCTACACCTTC.